A selection of T cell receptor beta chains follows, all from one sample in a study of blood T cell repertoires in COVID-19. The assay was immunoSEQ multiplex PCR, and TCRdb's table has in-frame clones only and misses some. This sample has 250,000 or so clones, with around 90% found just once. The sample taken for sequencing was peripheral blood. These receptors all stem from a woman aged 25 to 39 with acute or convalescent COVID-19. Each CDR3 is given with its conserved first and last residue. A D gene is named only where the DNA matches it firmly. Some rows have no size entry. The others give once, few or many, or a class for an expanded clone.

TRBV24-1	NA	TRBD2	TRBJ2-5	CATSDLGLAGGSYQETQYF	TGTGCCACCAGTGATTTGGGACTAGCGGGAGGGTCGTACCAAGAGACCCAGTACTTC
TRBV7-9	NA	TRBD2	TRBJ2-3	CASSLDVGAGGGTDTQYF	TGTGCCAGCAGCTTAGATGTCGGAGCGGGGGGGGGCACAGATACGCAGTATTTT
TRBV6-2/TRBV6-3	once	TRBD2	TRBJ2-3	CASRYGGLADTDTQYF	TGTGCCAGCAGATACGGGGGACTAGCGGACACAGATACGCAGTATTTT
TRBV30	NA	NA	TRBJ2-7	CAWSAPGLISYEQYF	TGTGCCTGGAGCGCCCCGGGACTGATCTCCTACGAGCAGTACTTC
TRBV25-1	NA	NA	TRBJ2-7	CASSESSGAIYEQYF	TGTGCCAGCAGTGAATCGTCAGGGGCGATCTACGAGCAGTACTTC
TRBV20-1	once	NA	TRBJ1-5	CSASWAGNQPQHF	TGCAGTGCTAGTTGGGCGGGGAATCAGCCCCAGCATTTT
TRBV14	NA	NA	TRBJ2-7	CASSLLDGRPHEQYF	TGTGCCAGCAGCCTTCTAGACGGGAGACCCCACGAGCAGTACTTC
TRBV24-1	NA	TRBD1	TRBJ2-5	CATSDLQGAGETQYF	TGTGCCACCAGTGATTTGCAGGGGGCCGGTGAGACCCAGTACTTC
TRBV9	NA	NA	TRBJ1-6	CASSVDGRALHF	TGTGCCAGCAGCGTAGATGGCAGGGCCCTCCACTTT
TRBV6-5	NA	NA	TRBJ1-5	CASRGRGGNQPQHF	TGTGCCAGCAGGGGTCGCGGTGGCAATCAGCCCCAGCATTTT
TRBV3-1/TRBV3-2	NA	NA	TRBJ1-2	CASSRGGVEANYGYTF	TGTGCCAGCAGCCGGGGGGGCGTAGAAGCTAACTATGGCTACACCTTC
TRBV24-1	NA	NA	TRBJ2-3	CATSDQAGQWPDTQYF	TGTGCCACCAGTGACCAAGCGGGCCAATGGCCAGATACGCAGTATTTT
TRBV7-9	NA	TRBD2	TRBJ2-1	CASSRLAQRWNEQFF	TGTGCCAGCAGCCGACTAGCGCAGAGGTGGAATGAGCAGTTCTTC
TRBV9	NA	TRBD1	TRBJ2-1	CASSVTGGSEQFF	TGTGCCAGCAGCGTCACAGGGGGCTCTGAGCAGTTCTTC
TRBV4-1	NA	NA	TRBJ2-3	CASSQIDGESTDTQYF	TGCGCCAGCAGCCAGATCGACGGGGAAAGCACAGATACGCAGTATTTT
TRBV5-1	once	NA	TRBJ2-1	CASSLAVTGVEQFF	TGCGCCAGCAGCTTGGCCGTAACGGGAGTGGAGCAGTTCTTC
TRBV15	NA	TRBD2	TRBJ2-3	CATSAGGVTDTQYF	TGTGCCACCAGTGCGGGAGGCGTCACAGATACGCAGTATTTT
TRBV5-1	NA	TRBD1	TRBJ2-1	CASSHGQVLNEQFF	TGCGCCAGCAGCCATGGACAGGTCTTGAATGAGCAGTTCTTC
TRBV29-1	NA	NA	TRBJ2-3	CSVDLQGSQYF	TGCAGCGTTGACCTACAGGGCTCCCAGTATTTT
TRBV12-3/TRBV12-4	NA	TRBD2	TRBJ2-7	CASSLTGDYRQYF	TGTGCCAGCAGCCTAACGGGGGACTACCGACAGTACTTC
TRBV3-1/TRBV3-2	NA	TRBD1	TRBJ1-2	CASRPTGDYGYTF	TGTGCCAGCAGACCCACAGGGGACTATGGCTACACCTTC
TRBV4-3	NA	TRBD2	TRBJ2-1	CASSRTSETYNEQFF	TGCGCCAGCAGCCGGACTAGCGAGACCTACAATGAGCAGTTCTTC
TRBV5-6	NA	NA	TRBJ2-5	CASRSPRETQYF	TGTGCCAGCAGGTCGCCTAGGGAGACCCAGTACTTC
TRBV5-6	once	NA	TRBJ2-1	CASIFQLGGEQFF	TGTGCCAGCATCTTCCAACTAGGCGGTGAGCAGTTCTTC
TRBV6-2/TRBV6-3	few	TRBD1	TRBJ2-7	CASSRTGQDLYEQYF	TGTGCCAGCAGTCGCACGGGACAGGACCTATACGAGCAGTACTTC
TRBV5-4	NA	NA	TRBJ1-6	CASSVISGTPGSPLHF	TGTGCCAGCAGCGTAATCTCGGGGACACCTGGGTCACCCCTCCACTTT
TRBV13	NA	TRBD2	TRBJ2-3	CASSLRTSGRERGDTQYF	TGTGCCAGCAGCCTCAGGACTAGCGGGAGGGAGCGGGGAGATACGCAGTATTTT
TRBV3-1/TRBV3-2	NA	NA	TRBJ2-2	CASSPGVAGWFLGGELFF	TGTGCCAGCAGCCCTGGCGTGGCGGGATGGTTCTTAGGCGGGGAGCTGTTTTTT
TRBV30	NA	TRBD1	TRBJ1-5	CAWGKGARNQPQHF	TGTGCCTGGGGAAAGGGGGCTCGCAATCAGCCCCAGCATTTT
TRBV7-3	NA	TRBD1	TRBJ2-3	CASSPGQGITDTQYF	TGTGCCAGCAGCCCGGGACAGGGGATCACAGATACGCAGTATTTT
TRBV5-4	once	NA	TRBJ1-2	CASNIQEVGYGYTF	TGTGCCAGCAACATCCAAGAGGTTGGCTATGGCTACACCTTC
TRBV14	NA	NA	TRBJ1-2	CASSLPGTPIRGYTF	TGTGCCAGCAGCTTACCCGGGACACCCATTCGTGGCTACACCTTC
TRBV6-2/TRBV6-3	NA	TRBD1	TRBJ1-2	CASSYNMDRGSYGYTF	TGTGCCAGCAGTTACAACATGGACAGGGGATCCTATGGCTACACCTTC
TRBV12-3/TRBV12-4	NA	NA	TRBJ1-5	CASSHTGQPQHF	TGTGCCAGCAGTCATACAGGCCAGCCCCAGCATTTT
TRBV10-1	few	TRBD1	TRBJ2-2	CASSEGTGHGELFF	TGCGCCAGCAGTGAGGGGACAGGGCACGGGGAGCTGTTTTTT
TRBV19	NA	TRBD1	TRBJ1-5	CASSRTGQGAGNQPQHF	TGTGCCAGTAGCCGTACAGGCCAGGGGGCCGGCAATCAGCCCCAGCATTTT